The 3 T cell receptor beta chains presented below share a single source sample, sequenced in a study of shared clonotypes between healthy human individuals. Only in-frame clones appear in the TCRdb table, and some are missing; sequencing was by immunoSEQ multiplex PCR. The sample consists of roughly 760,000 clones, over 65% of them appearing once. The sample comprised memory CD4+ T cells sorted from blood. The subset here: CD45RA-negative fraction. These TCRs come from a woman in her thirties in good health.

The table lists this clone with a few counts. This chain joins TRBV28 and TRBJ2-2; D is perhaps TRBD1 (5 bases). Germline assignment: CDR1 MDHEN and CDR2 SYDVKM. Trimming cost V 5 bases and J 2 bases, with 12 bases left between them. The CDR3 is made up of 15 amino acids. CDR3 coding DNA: TGTGCCAGCAGTCGTAACAGGAAAAACACCGGGGAGCTGTTTTTT. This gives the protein CASSRNRKNTGELFF. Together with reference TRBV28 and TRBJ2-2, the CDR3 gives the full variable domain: DVKVTQSSRYLVKRTGEKVFLECVQDMDHENMFWYRQDPGLGLRLIYFSYDVKMKEKGDIPEGYSVSREKKERFSLILESASTNQTSMYLCASSRNRKNTGELFFGEGSRLTVL.

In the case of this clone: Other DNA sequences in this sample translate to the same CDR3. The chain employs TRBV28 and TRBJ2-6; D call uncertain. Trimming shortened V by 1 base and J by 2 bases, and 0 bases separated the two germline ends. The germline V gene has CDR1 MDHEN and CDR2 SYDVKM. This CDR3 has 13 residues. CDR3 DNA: TGTGCCAGCAGTTTATCTGGGGCCAACGTCCTGACTTTC. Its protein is CASSLSGANVLTF. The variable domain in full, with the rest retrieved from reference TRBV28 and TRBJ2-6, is DVKVTQSSRYLVKRTGEKVFLECVQDMDHENMFWYRQDPGLGLRLIYFSYDVKMKEKGDIPEGYSVSREKKERFSLILESASTNQTSMYLCASSLSGANVLTFGAGSRLTVL.

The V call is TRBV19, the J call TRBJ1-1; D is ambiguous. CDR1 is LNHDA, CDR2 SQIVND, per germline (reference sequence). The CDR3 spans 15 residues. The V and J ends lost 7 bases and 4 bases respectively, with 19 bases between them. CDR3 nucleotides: TGTGCCAGTAATGAATTGGATTCGGGCCGCACTGAAGCTTTCTTT. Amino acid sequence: CASNELDSGRTEAFF.